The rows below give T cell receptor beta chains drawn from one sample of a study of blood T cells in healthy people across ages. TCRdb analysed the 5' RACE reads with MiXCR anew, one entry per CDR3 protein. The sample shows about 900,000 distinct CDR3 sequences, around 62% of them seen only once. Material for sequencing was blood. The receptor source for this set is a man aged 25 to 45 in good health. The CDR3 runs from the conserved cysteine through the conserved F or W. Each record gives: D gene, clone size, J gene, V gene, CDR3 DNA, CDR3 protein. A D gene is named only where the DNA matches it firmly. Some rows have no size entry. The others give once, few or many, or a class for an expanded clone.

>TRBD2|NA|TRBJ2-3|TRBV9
TGTGCCAGTGCGGGACTAGCGGAAGATCATACGCAGTATTTT
CASAGLAEDHTQYF
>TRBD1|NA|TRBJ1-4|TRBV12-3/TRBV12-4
TGTGCCAGCAGTTTAAGCGGGACAGGGAATGAAAAACTGTTTTTT
CASSLSGTGNEKLFF
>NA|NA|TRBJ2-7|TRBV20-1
TGCAGTGCTCCTTTAGGGCGGGGGCTAACGTACGAGCAGTACTTC
CSAPLGRGLTYEQYF
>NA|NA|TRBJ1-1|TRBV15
TGTGCCACCAGCAGAGATCAGCTCATGAACACTGAAGCTTTCTTT
CATSRDQLMNTEAFF
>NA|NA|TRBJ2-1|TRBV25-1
TGTGCCAGCAGTGAATATCGGCAGGGAGAGACCCAGTTCTTC
CASSEYRQGETQFF
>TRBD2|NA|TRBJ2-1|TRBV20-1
TGCAGTGCGGAGGGGTCAAGGACTAGTCTGTACAATGAGCAGTTCTTC
CSAEGSRTSLYNEQFF
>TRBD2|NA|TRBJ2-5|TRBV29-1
TGCAGCGTTGGTCCTAGCGGGGAGGGGGAGACCCAGTACTTC
CSVGPSGEGETQYF
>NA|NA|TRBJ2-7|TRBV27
TGTGCCAGCAGTTCCCGACTGTTACCGTACGAGCAGTACTTC
CASSSRLLPYEQYF
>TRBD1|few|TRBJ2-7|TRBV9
TGTGCCAGCAGCGTTGAAGGACAGGTGAGCGCCTACGAGCAGTACTTC
CASSVEGQVSAYEQYF
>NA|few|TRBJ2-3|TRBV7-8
TGTGCCAGCAGCTTAGGAGTGGGGCTAGTACATACGCAGTATTTT
CASSLGVGLVHTQYF
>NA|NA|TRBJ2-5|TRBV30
TGTGCCTGGACAGTAGGGTTACGAGAGATCCAGTACTTC
CAWTVGLREIQYF
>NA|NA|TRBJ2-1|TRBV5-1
TGCGCCAGCAGCTTGGCTGGCGGGGGCCCTAATGAGCAGTTCTTC
CASSLAGGGPNEQFF
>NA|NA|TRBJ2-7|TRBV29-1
TGCAGCGTTGAGACGGTGAGCTCCTACGAGCAGTACTTC
CSVETVSSYEQYF
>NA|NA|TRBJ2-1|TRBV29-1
TGCAGCGTTGAAGGAGGAGGGGTTAGGAATGAGCAGTTCTTC
CSVEGGGVRNEQFF
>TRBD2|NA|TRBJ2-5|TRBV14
TGTGCCAGCAATCGGGGGGGCGAGACCCAGTACTTC
CASNRGGETQYF
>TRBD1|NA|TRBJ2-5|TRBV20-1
TGCAGTGCTAGGGACAGGGTAGGAGAGACCCAGTACTTC
CSARDRVGETQYF
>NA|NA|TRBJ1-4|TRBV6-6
TGTGCCAGCAGTTACGGGTCAACTAATGAAAAACTGTTTTTT
CASSYGSTNEKLFF
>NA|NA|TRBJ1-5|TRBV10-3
TGTGCCATCAGTGACCAGAAGGGAGCAAATCAGCCCCAGCATTTT
CAISDQKGANQPQHF
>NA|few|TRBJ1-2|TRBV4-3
TGCGCCAGCAGCCATTCCGACGATAACTATGGCTACACCTTC
CASSHSDDNYGYTF
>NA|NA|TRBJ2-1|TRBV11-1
TGTGCCAGCAGCCAGACACAGCCCGGGGTCCGGAGCAATGAGCAGTTCTTC
CASSQTQPGVRSNEQFF
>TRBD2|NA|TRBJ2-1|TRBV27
TGTGCCAGCAGTCCCATAGCGGGGGGGCCTCGGGATGAGCAGTTCTTC
CASSPIAGGPRDEQFF
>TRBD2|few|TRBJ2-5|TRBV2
TGTGCCTCGGGACTAGAGAAGACCCAGTACTTC
CASGLEKTQYF
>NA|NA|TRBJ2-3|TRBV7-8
TGTGCCAGCAGCCCGCAGTTCCAAGCAGATACGCAGTATTTT
CASSPQFQADTQYF
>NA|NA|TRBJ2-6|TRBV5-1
TGCGCCAGCAGCCCCGGCCACTCTGGGACCAACGTCCTGACTTTC
CASSPGHSGTNVLTF
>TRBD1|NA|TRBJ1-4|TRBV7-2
TGTGCCAGCAGCCGGCCAACGACAGGGGGTAATGAAAAACTGTTTTTT
CASSRPTTGGNEKLFF